Listed below are T cell receptor beta chains from one sample, sequenced in a study of shared T cell receptors in the human thymus. Sequencing was performed with immunoSEQ multiplex PCR; in TCRdb, only in-frame clones are kept and a portion is missing. The data contain 700,000 to 750,000 clones, approximately 83% of them singletons. This sample also appeared in a second study, on human thymus T cells.

The sample comprised thymocytes. These receptors came from a girl under three years old with a congenital heart defect. The CDR3 runs from the conserved cysteine through the conserved F or W. The D gene is left open where the match is weak. Clone sizes are given selectively: once, few, many, or a class where the clone is expanded.

V gene,J gene,D gene,clone size,CDR3 protein,CDR3 DNA
TRBV19,TRBJ2-1,.,.,CASTLREGQPYNEQFF,TGTGCCAGTACCCTACGAGAAGGACAGCCCTACAATGAGCAGTTCTTC
TRBV7-8,TRBJ2-7,.,.,CASSLVDGSSYEQYF,TGTGCCAGCAGCTTGGTGGACGGGAGCTCCTACGAGCAGTACTTC
TRBV2,TRBJ1-4,.,.,CASSDKWAINEKLFF,TGTGCCAGCAGTGATAAGTGGGCTATTAATGAAAAACTGTTTTTT
TRBV6-4,TRBJ1-5,TRBD1,.,CASSEGTGGGGHRRQPQHF,TGTGCCAGCAGTGAGGGAACAGGGGGGGGTGGGCACCGAAGGCAGCCCCAGCATTTT
TRBV7-6,TRBJ2-3,TRBD2,.,CASSLDSRGATDTQYF,TGTGCCAGCAGCTTAGATTCGCGGGGGGCCACAGATACGCAGTATTTT
TRBV10-1,TRBJ2-3,TRBD2,.,CASSDSGGPTDGDTQYF,TGCGCCAGCAGTGATAGCGGGGGGCCCACTGACGGAGATACGCAGTATTTT
TRBV2,TRBJ2-1,TRBD2,.,CAGRSRTSTEQFF,TGTGCCGGGAGGTCCCGGACTAGTACTGAGCAGTTCTTC
TRBV4-1,TRBJ2-3,.,.,CASSQDTADSADTQYF,TGCGCCAGCAGCCAAGATACGGCAGACAGCGCAGATACGCAGTATTTT
TRBV4-3,TRBJ2-7,TRBD1,.,CASSQDAQGQGTYGQYF,TGCGCCAGCAGCCAAGACGCCCAGGGACAGGGGACCTATGGGCAGTACTTC
TRBV6-1,TRBJ2-7,.,few,CASSEGTVSYEQYF,TGTGCCAGCAGTGAAGGGACAGTCTCCTACGAGCAGTACTTC
TRBV7-6,TRBJ2-5,.,once,CASSPFQGLEKETQYF,TGTGCCAGCAGCCCCTTCCAGGGACTGGAAAAAGAGACCCAGTACTTC
TRBV5-1,TRBJ2-3,TRBD2,.,CASSLSGGIDTQYF,TGCGCCAGCAGCTTGAGCGGGGGAATAGATACGCAGTATTTT
TRBV2,TRBJ2-1,.,.,CAIRSMGTEYNEQFF,TGTGCCATCAGATCTATGGGGACTGAATACAATGAGCAGTTCTTC
TRBV14,TRBJ1-5,.,.,CASSQDSYREYNQPQHF,TGTGCCAGCAGCCAAGATTCATACCGCGAATACAATCAGCCCCAGCATTTT
TRBV7-9,TRBJ2-7,.,few,CASSPRGKREQYF,TGTGCCAGCAGCCCGAGGGGGAAGCGCGAGCAGTACTTC
TRBV19,TRBJ1-5,.,.,CASSILGGNSNQPQHF,TGTGCCAGTAGTATCCTGGGGGGAAATAGCAATCAGCCCCAGCATTTT
TRBV4-3,TRBJ1-3,.,.,CASSQSFQGPGNTIYF,TGCGCCAGCAGCCAATCTTTCCAGGGCCCTGGAAACACCATATATTTT
TRBV10-1,TRBJ2-3,TRBD1,.,CASSEWRQGADTQYF,TGCGCCAGCAGTGAGTGGAGACAGGGGGCGGATACGCAGTATTTT
TRBV28,TRBJ2-5,TRBD2,few,CASSFIEGPPAGGRETQYF,TGTGCCAGCAGTTTTATTGAGGGCCCGCCGGCGGGGGGGAGGGAGACCCAGTACTTC
TRBV27,TRBJ2-2,TRBD2,.,CASSWIPSGGQEELFF,TGTGCCAGCAGTTGGATTCCTAGCGGGGGCCAGGAGGAGCTGTTTTTT
TRBV6-1,TRBJ1-5,.,.,CASSEGGQPNQPQHF,TGTGCCAGCAGTGAAGGCGGCCAGCCCAATCAGCCCCAGCATTTT
TRBV4-3,TRBJ2-1,.,.,CASSQEDRGYNEQFF,TGCGCCAGCAGCCAGGAGGACAGAGGCTACAATGAGCAGTTCTTC